This T cell receptor beta chain was identified during a study of CD8+ T cells in alopecia areata. Treatment here: oral pan-JAK inhibitor, 5-10 mg twice daily. Once RNA had been extracted, it was reverse transcribed into cDNA to act as the sequencing template. Data came from immunoSEQ multiplex PCR; TCRdb stores just in-frame clones and leaves some out. The data hold about 140,000 clones, with 86% observed a single time. The CDR3 loop spans 16 amino acids. Germline-derived CDR1 and CDR2 are MRHNA and SNTAGT. The V and J ends lost 4 bases and 8 bases, in that order; junction bases with no gene match: 12.

V is TRBV6-4 and J is TRBJ2-1; 9 positions agree with TRBD2. The clonotype was recovered from a human donor with alopecia areata. This sample comprised CD8+ T cells sorted from blood, obtained at week 4, from a patient treated with tofacitinib. Written as DNA, the CDR3 is TGTGCCAGCAGTGTTAAACCGGGACTAGCTTCGGATGAGCAGTTCTTC. Translating it yields CASSVKPGLASDEQFF.